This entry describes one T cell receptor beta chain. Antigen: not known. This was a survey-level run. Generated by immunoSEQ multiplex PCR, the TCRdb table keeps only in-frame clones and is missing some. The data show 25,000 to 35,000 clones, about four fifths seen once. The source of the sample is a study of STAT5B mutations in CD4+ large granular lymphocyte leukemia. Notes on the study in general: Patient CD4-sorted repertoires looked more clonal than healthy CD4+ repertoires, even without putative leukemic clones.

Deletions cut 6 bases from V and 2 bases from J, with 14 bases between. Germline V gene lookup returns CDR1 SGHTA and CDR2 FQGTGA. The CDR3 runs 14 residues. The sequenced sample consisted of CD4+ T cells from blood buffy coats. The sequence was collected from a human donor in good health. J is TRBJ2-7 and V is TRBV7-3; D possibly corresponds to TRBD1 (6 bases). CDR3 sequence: CASRVDSITYEQYF. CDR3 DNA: TGTGCCAGCAGGGTGGACAGCATAACCTACGAGCAGTACTTC.